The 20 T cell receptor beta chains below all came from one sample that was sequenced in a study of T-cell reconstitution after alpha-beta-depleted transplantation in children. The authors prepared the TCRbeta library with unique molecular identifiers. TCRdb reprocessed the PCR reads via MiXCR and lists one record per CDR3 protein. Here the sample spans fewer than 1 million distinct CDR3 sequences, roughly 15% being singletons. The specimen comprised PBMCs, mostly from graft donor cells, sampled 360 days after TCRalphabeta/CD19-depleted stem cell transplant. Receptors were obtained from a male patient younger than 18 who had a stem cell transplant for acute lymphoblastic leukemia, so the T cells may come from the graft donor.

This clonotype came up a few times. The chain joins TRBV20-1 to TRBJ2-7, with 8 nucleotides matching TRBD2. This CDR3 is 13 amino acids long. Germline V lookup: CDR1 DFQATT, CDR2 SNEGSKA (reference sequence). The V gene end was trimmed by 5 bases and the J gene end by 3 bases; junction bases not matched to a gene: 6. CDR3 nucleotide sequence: TGCAGTGCTGCGCCGGGACTAGACTACGAGCAGTACTTC. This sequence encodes CSAAPGLDYEQYF.

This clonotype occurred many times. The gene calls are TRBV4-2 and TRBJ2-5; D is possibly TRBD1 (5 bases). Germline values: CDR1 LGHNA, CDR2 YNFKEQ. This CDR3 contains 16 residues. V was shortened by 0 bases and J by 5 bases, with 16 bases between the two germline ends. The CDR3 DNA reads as TGTGCCAGCAGCCAAGAGAAAGGTTGGAAGGGGGAGACCCAGTACTTC. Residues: CASSQEKGWKGETQYF.

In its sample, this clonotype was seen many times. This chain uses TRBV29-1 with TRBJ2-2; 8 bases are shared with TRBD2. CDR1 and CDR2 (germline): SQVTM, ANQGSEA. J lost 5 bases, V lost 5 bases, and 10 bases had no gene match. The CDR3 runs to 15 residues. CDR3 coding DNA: TGCAGCGTTACAACCCCGACTAGCGAGACCGGGGAGCTGTTTTTT. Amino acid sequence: CSVTTPTSETGELFF.

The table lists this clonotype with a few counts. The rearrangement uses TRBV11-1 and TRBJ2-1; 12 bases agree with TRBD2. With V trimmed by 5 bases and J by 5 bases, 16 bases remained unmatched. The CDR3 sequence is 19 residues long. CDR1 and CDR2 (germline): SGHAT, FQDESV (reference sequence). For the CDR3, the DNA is TGTGCCAGCAGCCCCCCGAGGGCTAGCGGGAGGGCCCCTGACAATGAGCAGTTCTTC. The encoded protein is CASSPPRASGRAPDNEQFF.

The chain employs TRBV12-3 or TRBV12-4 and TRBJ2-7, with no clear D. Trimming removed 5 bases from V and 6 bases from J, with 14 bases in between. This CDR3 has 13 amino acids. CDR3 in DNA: TGTGCCAGCAGTCCGCGAAGGGTTTTCGAGCAGTACTTC. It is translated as CASSPRRVFEQYF.

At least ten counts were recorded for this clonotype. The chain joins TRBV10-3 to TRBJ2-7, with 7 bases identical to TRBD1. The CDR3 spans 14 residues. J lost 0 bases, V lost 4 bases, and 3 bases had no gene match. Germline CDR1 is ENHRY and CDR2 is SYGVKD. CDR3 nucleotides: TGTGCCATCAGTGGGACAGGAAGCTCCTACGAGCAGTACTTC. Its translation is CAISGTGSSYEQYF.

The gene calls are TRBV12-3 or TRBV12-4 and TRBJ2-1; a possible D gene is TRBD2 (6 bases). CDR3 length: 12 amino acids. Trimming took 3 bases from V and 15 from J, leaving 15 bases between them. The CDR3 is CASSLGLTVLFF. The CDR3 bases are TGTGCCAGCAGTTTGGGACTGACGGTTCTGTTCTTC.

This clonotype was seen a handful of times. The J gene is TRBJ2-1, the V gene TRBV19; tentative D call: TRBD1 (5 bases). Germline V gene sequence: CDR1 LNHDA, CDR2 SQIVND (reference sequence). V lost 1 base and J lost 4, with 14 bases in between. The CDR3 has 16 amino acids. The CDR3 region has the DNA TGTGCCAGTAGTATAGCCCAGGGCCCCTTATACAATGAGCAGTTCTTC. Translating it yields CASSIAQGPLYNEQFF.

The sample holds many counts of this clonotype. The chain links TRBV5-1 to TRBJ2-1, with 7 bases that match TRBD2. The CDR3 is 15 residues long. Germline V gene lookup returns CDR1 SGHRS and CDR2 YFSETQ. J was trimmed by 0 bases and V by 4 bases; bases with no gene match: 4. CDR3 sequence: CASSVLASSYNEQFF. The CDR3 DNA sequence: TGCGCCAGCAGCGTACTAGCGTCCTCCTACAATGAGCAGTTCTTC.

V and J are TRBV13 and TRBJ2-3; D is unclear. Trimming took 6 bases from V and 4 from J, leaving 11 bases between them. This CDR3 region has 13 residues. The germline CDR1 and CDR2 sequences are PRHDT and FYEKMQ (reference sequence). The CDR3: CASRPSGADTQYF. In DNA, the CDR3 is TGTGCCAGCAGACCCAGTGGAGCAGATACGCAGTATTTT.

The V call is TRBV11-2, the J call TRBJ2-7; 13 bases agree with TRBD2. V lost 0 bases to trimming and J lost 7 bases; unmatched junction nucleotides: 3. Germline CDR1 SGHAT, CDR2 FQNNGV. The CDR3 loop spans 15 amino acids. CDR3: CASSLDRLAGGEQYF. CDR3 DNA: TGTGCCAGCAGCTTAGATCGACTAGCGGGAGGAGAGCAGTACTTC.

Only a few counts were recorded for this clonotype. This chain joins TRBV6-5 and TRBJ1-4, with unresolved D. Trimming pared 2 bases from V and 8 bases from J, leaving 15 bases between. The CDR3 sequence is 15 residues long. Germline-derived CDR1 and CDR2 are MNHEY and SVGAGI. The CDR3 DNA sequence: TGTGCCAGCAGTTACGGGTTCGGAAAGCGAGAAAAACTGTTTTTT. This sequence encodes CASSYGFGKREKLFF.

In nucleotides, the CDR3 is TGCGCCAGCAGCCACCAACTAGGATTCTACGAGCAGTACTTC. Its translation is CASSHQLGFYEQYF. This rearrangement joins TRBV4-1 to TRBJ2-7; TRBD2 might be the D (5 bases). The CDR3 is 14 amino acids. Deletions cut 3 bases from V and 3 bases from J, with 12 bases between. The germline V gene encodes CDR1 MGHRA and CDR2 YSYEKL.

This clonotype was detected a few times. CDR3 residues: CASSDRGPRFF. CDR3 in DNA: TGTGCCAGCAGCGATCGGGGTCCCCGGTTCTTC. This chain uses TRBV2 with TRBJ2-1; TRBD2 might be the D (5 bases). The germline CDR1 and CDR2 sequences are SNHLY and FYNNEI. CDR3 length: 11 amino acids. V lost 6 bases, J lost 15 bases, and 15 bases lay in between.

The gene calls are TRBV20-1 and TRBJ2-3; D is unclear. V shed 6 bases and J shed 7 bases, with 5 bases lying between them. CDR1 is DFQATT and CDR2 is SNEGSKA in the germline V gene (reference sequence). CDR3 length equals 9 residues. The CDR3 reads CSAQNTQYF. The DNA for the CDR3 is TGCAGTGCACAAAATACGCAGTATTTT.

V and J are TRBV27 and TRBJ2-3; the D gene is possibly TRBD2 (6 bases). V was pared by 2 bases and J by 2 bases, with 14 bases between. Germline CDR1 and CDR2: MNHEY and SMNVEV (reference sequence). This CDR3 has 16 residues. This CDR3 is CASSLKTGLNTDTQYF. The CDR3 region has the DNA TGTGCCAGCAGTTTAAAGACGGGACTCAACACAGATACGCAGTATTTT.

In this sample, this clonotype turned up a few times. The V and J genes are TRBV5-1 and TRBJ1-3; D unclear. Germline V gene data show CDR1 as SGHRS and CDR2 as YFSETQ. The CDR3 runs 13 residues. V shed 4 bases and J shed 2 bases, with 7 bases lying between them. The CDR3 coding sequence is TGCGCCAGCAGCACGGGGACTGGAAACACCATATATTTT. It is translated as CASSTGTGNTIYF.

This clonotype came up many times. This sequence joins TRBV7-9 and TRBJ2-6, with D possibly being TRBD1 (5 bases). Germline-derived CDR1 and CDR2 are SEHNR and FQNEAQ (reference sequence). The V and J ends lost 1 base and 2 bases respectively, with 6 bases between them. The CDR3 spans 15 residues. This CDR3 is CASSLVGAGANVLTF. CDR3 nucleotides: TGTGCCAGCAGCTTAGTAGGGGCTGGGGCCAACGTCCTGACTTTC.

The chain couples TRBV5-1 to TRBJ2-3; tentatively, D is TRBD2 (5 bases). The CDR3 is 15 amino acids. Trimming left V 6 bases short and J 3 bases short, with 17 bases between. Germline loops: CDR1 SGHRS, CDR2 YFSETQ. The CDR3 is CASTSGPTGTDTQYF. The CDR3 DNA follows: TGCGCCAGCACCTCCGGACCCACGGGGACAGATACGCAGTATTTT.

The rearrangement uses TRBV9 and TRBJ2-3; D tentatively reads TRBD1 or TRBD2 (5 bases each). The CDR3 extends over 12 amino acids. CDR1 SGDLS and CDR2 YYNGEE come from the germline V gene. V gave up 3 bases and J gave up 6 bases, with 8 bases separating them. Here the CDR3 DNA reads TGTGCCAGCAGCGGGTGGGGGGATACGCAGTATTTT. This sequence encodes CASSGWGDTQYF.